Listed below are T cell receptor beta chains from one sample, sequenced in a study of control samples from healthy donors and cancer patients. Sequencing used immunoSEQ multiplex PCR; TCRdb keeps in-frame clones, though not all of them. The data show around 100,000 clones, 80% to 95% seen once. Sequences were obtained from blood. These receptors were collected from a human donor in good health. The donor label of this sample is uncertain. The CDR3 runs from the conserved cysteine through the conserved F or W. The D gene is left open where the match is weak. A clone size is listed for some rows: how often the clone was seen (once, few, many), or a class if it is expanded.

D gene	V gene	clone size	J gene	CDR3 protein	CDR3 DNA
.	TRBV5-1	.	TRBJ2-2	CASSLLGAGEGETGELFF	TGCGCCAGCAGCTTGTTAGGGGCAGGGGAAGGAGAAACCGGGGAGCTGTTTTTT
.	TRBV9	.	TRBJ1-3	CASSAYPSARTSGNTIYF	TGTGCCAGCAGCGCATATCCGTCCGCCAGGACCTCTGGAAACACCATATATTTT
.	TRBV30	.	TRBJ1-6	CAWSTQLTMGIFSPLHF	TGTGCCTGGAGTACCCAATTGACAATGGGCATATTTTCACCCCTCCACTTT
.	TRBV30	.	TRBJ1-1	CAGSQGFTEAFF	TGTGCAGGCAGTCAGGGCTTCACTGAAGCTTTCTTT
TRBD1	TRBV4-2	.	TRBJ1-2	CASSREQGGEGYTF	TGTGCCAGCAGCCGAGAACAGGGGGGAGAAGGCTACACCTTC
.	TRBV9	.	TRBJ2-1	CASSVLVGQGGNEQFF	TGTGCCAGCAGCGTGCTGGTAGGGCAGGGCGGCAATGAGCAGTTCTTC
TRBD1	TRBV28	once	TRBJ1-6	CASSLVSGQGASPLHF	TGTGCCAGCAGTTTAGTCTCGGGACAGGGTGCTTCACCCCTCCACTTT
.	TRBV14	.	TRBJ1-1	CASSQVGFVEAFF	TGTGCCAGCAGCCAAGTAGGGTTTGTTGAAGCTTTCTTT
.	TRBV9	.	TRBJ2-1	CASSVGTNSYNEQFF	TGTGCCAGCAGCGTAGGGACCAACTCCTACAATGAGCAGTTCTTC
.	TRBV5-1	once	TRBJ1-1	CASSLLGTNTEAFF	TGCGCCAGCAGCTTGCTGGGGACGAACACTGAAGCTTTCTTT
.	TRBV27	.	TRBJ1-2	CASSFVGGGGYGYTF	TGTGCCAGCAGTTTCGTGGGCGGGGGCGGCTATGGCTACACCTTC
TRBD2	TRBV15	.	TRBJ2-5	CATRSSGGAGETQYF	TGTGCCACCAGAAGTAGCGGGGGCGCGGGGGAGACCCAGTACTTC
.	TRBV18	.	TRBJ1-2	CASSPYREGYTF	TGTGCCAGCTCACCCTACAGGGAAGGCTACACCTTC
.	TRBV2	.	TRBJ1-3	CASSRGATGNTIYF	TGTGCCAGCAGTCGGGGGGCGACTGGAAACACCATATATTTT
.	TRBV19	.	TRBJ2-1	CATDKGYEQFF	TGTGCCACCGACAAGGGGTATGAGCAGTTCTTC
TRBD1	TRBV27	.	TRBJ1-2	CAIRTWDREDYGYTF	TGTGCCATAAGGACCTGGGACAGGGAGGACTATGGCTACACCTTC